This TCR beta chain is drawn from a study of technical replicates of blood from several donors. The V gene end was trimmed by 4 bases and the J gene end by 6 bases; junction bases not matched to a gene: 2. The CDR3 is 12 residues long. Per the germline V gene, CDR1 is MGHRA and CDR2 is YSYEKL. The protocol was immunoSEQ multiplex PCR, while the TCRdb copy is restricted to in-frame clones and leaves out a portion. The sample lists about 88,000 clones; under 95% were seen once. Sequenced material: T cells isolated from PBMCs. The chain joins TRBV4-1 to TRBJ2-7; 8 bases are a match to TRBD2. The origin of this receptor is a human donor in good health. CDR3 sequence: CASSPGGGEQYF. CDR3 coding DNA: TGCGCCAGCAGCCCCGGGGGGGGCGAGCAGTACTTC.